Reported below is one T cell receptor (beta chain). Its cognate antigen is unknown. Repertoires were generated with immunoSEQ multiplex PCR, while TCRdb's copy carries only in-frame clones and drops some. The sample shows around 300,000 clones, just over 85% of them seen only once. The V gene end was trimmed by 4 bases and the J gene end by 0 bases; junction bases not matched to a gene: 17. Germline loops: CDR1 PRHDT, CDR2 FYEKMQ (reference sequence). The CDR3 is made up of 19 amino acids. This sample stems from a study of cytomegalovirus exposure and HLA in healthy donors. General study results and limits: Despite most TCR sequences being rare, some public TCRs occurred in many donors. The CMV antigen specificity of a few CMV-associated chains was confirmed through in vitro analysis. Cytomegalovirus association was assigned to over 150 TCR beta chains. A classifier reportedly called cytomegalovirus status with high sensitivity and specificity.

This sequence was found in a woman between 18 and 29 years old in good health and CMV-seronegative. What was sequenced was PBMCs. The chain links TRBV13 to TRBJ2-7; TRBD1 matches 8 bases. In nucleotides, the CDR3 is TGTGCCAGCAGCTCAAACGGCGGCGGCCAGGGACAGGCCTCCTACGAGCAGTACTTC. This encodes CASSSNGGGQGQASYEQYF.